These 29 T cell receptor beta chains originate from one sample sequenced in a study of cytomegalovirus exposure and HLA in healthy donors (dated by TCRdb to 2016 to 2017). The library was built by means of the immunoSEQ multiplex PCR assay. For the multiplex PCR, a mixture combining 60 forward primers for TCR Vbeta segments and 13 reverse primers for TCR Jbeta segments was used. This is the immuneACCESS table as TCRdb keeps it, with only in-frame sequences that have V and J called. A part of the clones is gone; compared with another copy, unresolved V genes explain less than half, and the rest is unexplained. For this sample the table gives roughly 110,000 clones, of which around three quarters were detected only once. The ten largest clonotypes hold approximately 4.5% of the sample. Sequenced input: PBMCs. These receptors originate from a male donor in good health and CMV-seronegative.

This clone was observed a few times. The chain joins TRBV5-4 to TRBJ2-3; TRBD2 matches at 8 bases. This CDR3 is built from 16 residues. Germline assignment: CDR1 SGHNT and CDR2 YYREEE (reference sequence). V shed 1 base, J shed 3 bases, and the junction held 7 bases outside the gene matches. The CDR3 DNA follows: TGTGCCAGCAGCTTGTATCGGGGACTAGGGACAGATACGCAGTATTTT. Protein product: CASSLYRGLGTDTQYF.

CDR3 residues: CASSKDRGWTDTQYF. The CDR3 nucleotides read TGTGCCAGCTCCAAGGACAGGGGATGGACAGATACGCAGTATTTT. The V call is TRBV2, the J call TRBJ2-3; TRBD1 matches 9 bases. V gave up 8 bases and J gave up 3 bases; unmatched junction bases: 9. This CDR3 spans 15 amino acids. Germline V lookup: CDR1 SNHLY, CDR2 FYNNEI.

This clone was found once. The chain is built from TRBV13 and TRBJ1-1; D gene unclear. The CDR3 loop spans 14 amino acids. Germline V gene sequence: CDR1 PRHDT, CDR2 FYEKMQ (reference sequence). Between the trimmed V and J ends, which lost 0 bases and 3 bases, there was a span of 8 bases. This chain's CDR3 is CASSLGVGYTEAFF. The DNA for the CDR3 is TGTGCCAGCAGCTTAGGGGTCGGGTACACTGAAGCTTTCTTT. Full variable domain (outside the CDR3, taken from reference TRBV13 and TRBJ1-1): AAGVIQSPRHLIKEKRETATLKCYPIPRHDTVYWYQQGPGQDPQFLISFYEKMQSDKGSIPDRFSAQQFSDYHSELNMSSLELGDSALYFCASSLGVGYTEAFFGQGTRLTVV.

The chain carries TRBV19 and TRBJ2-3, with 10 nucleotides matching TRBD1. CDR3 length: 16 amino acids. From germline, CDR1 is LNHDA and CDR2 SQIVND (reference sequence). J lost 6 bases, V lost 3 bases, and 9 bases had no gene match. CDR3 region: CASSIPPGQGKDTQYF. In DNA form, the CDR3 reads TGTGCCAGTAGTATCCCCCCGGGACAGGGGAAGGATACGCAGTATTTT. The full variable domain, its missing parts supplied by reference TRBV19 and TRBJ2-3, is DGGITQSPKYLFRKEGQNVTLSCEQNLNHDAMYWYRQDPGQGLRLIYYSQIVNDFQKGDIAEGYSVSREKKESFPLTVTSAQKNPTAFYLCASSIPPGQGKDTQYFGPGTRLTVL.

The chain links TRBV7-9 to TRBJ2-7; D possibly corresponds to TRBD1 (6 bases). This CDR3 is 14 amino acids long. V was clipped by 2 bases and J by 6 bases, with 14 bases between them. In germline, CDR1 is SEHNR, CDR2 FQNEAQ (reference sequence). The CDR3: CASSLTGILSEQYF. CDR3 DNA sequence: TGTGCCAGCAGCTTAACAGGGATTCTTAGCGAGCAGTACTTC.

V usage is TRBV7-2 and J usage is TRBJ2-7, with 10 positions matching TRBD2. The germline V gene encodes CDR1 SGHTA and CDR2 FQGNSA. The V and J ends lost 5 bases and 6 bases, in that order; junction bases with no gene match: 10. This CDR3 has 15 residues. CDR3 protein: CASSPPGLARREQYF. For the CDR3, the DNA is TGTGCCAGCAGCCCTCCGGGACTAGCGAGGCGCGAGCAGTACTTC.

This clone has a handful of counts. The chain employs TRBV28 and TRBJ2-7; weak D call: TRBD1 (5 bases). Germline CDR1 is MDHEN and CDR2 is SYDVKM. V dropped 5 bases and J dropped 3 bases, with 17 bases sitting between them. The CDR3 consists of 15 residues. The CDR3 region has the DNA TGTGCCAGCAGTGCCCCGTCCAGGGTCGGCTACGAGCAGTACTTC. Amino acids: CASSAPSRVGYEQYF.

This clone is a singleton in its sample. The chain recombines TRBV6-1 with TRBJ2-1; 13 bases line up with TRBD2. CDR3 size: 18 residues. From germline, CDR1 is MNHNS and CDR2 SASEGT. After removal of 5 bases from V and 0 bases from J, the junction contained 7 bases not matched to a gene. CDR3 DNA: TGTGCCAGCAGTCAAGGACTAGCGGGGGACGACTCCTACAATGAGCAGTTCTTC. Translation gives CASSQGLAGDDSYNEQFF.

In its sample, this clone was seen once. CDR3 residues: CASKARGHYEQYF. The CDR3 DNA follows: TGTGCCAGCAAGGCGAGGGGGCATTACGAGCAGTACTTC. The chain uses TRBV27 and TRBJ2-7; 7 bases line up with TRBD1. Germline V gene lookup returns CDR1 MNHEY and CDR2 SMNVEV (reference sequence). J gave up 4 bases and V 7 bases, and 7 bases lay outside the gene matches. The CDR3 is 13 residues long.

The chain uses TRBV5-6 and TRBJ2-1, with TRBD1 identical over 8 bases. This CDR3 region has 15 residues. CDR1 and CDR2 from the germline V gene are SGHDT and YYEEEE. V trimming: 7 bases; J trimming: 4 bases; junction bases outside the gene matches: 10. In DNA form, the CDR3 reads TGTGCCAGCCGTCGACGGGACAGGAATTACAATGAGCAGTTCTTC. Residues: CASRRRDRNYNEQFF. The full variable domain, in which reference TRBV5-6 and TRBJ2-1 provide the parts outside the CDR3, is DAGVTQSPTHLIKTRGQQVTLRCSPKSGHDTVSWYQQALGQGPQFIFQYYEEEERQRGNFPDRFSGHQFPNYSSELNVNALLLGDSALYLCASRRRDRNYNEQFFGPGTRLTVL.

The chain couples TRBV27 to TRBJ2-1; 10 nucleotides match TRBD1. This CDR3 is 16 amino acids long. From germline, CDR1 is MNHEY and CDR2 SMNVEV (reference sequence). The J segment lost 7 bases and the V segment lost 5 bases, leaving 11 bases of the junction unmatched. The CDR3 loop is CASSPTRDRGSNEQFF. Here the CDR3 DNA reads TGTGCCAGCAGTCCCACTCGGGACAGGGGATCGAATGAGCAGTTCTTC.

V and J are TRBV9 and TRBJ2-2, with TRBD1 identical over 7 bases. There are 16 residues in the CDR3. Germline-derived CDR1 and CDR2 are SGDLS and YYNGEE. J gave up 0 bases and V 4 bases, and 6 bases lay outside the gene matches. CDR3 region: CASSPRTGPNTGELFF. For the CDR3, the DNA is TGTGCCAGCAGCCCCCGGACAGGCCCGAACACCGGGGAGCTGTTTTTT.

The chain joins TRBV9 to TRBJ2-7, with unresolved D. CDR3 size: 15 residues. Trimming stripped 3 bases from V and 4 bases from J, with 17 bases between. Germline V gene sequence: CDR1 SGDLS, CDR2 YYNGEE. This CDR3 is CASSASPQIEYEQYF. In nucleotides, the CDR3 is TGTGCCAGCAGCGCTTCTCCACAGATAGAGTACGAGCAGTACTTC.

The V gene is TRBV6-5, the J gene TRBJ2-2; D not resolved. The CDR3 totals 13 residues. In germline, CDR1 is MNHEY, CDR2 SVGAGI. V shed 2 bases and J shed 3 bases, with 4 bases lying between them. The CDR3 loop is CASSYPYTGELFF. The CDR3 DNA follows: TGTGCCAGCAGTTACCCTTACACCGGGGAGCTGTTTTTT.

J is TRBJ1-1 and V is TRBV20-1; tentatively, D is TRBD1 (5 bases). Germline V CDR1 and CDR2: DFQATT, SNEGSKA (reference sequence). V shed 7 bases and J shed 11 bases, with 14 bases lying between them. This CDR3 has 10 residues. In DNA form, the CDR3 reads TGCAGTGTTACCAGGGTGGCCGCTTTCTTT. Residues: CSVTRVAAFF.

This clone was counted between two and nine times. The rearrangement uses TRBV4-1 and TRBJ1-1; TRBD1 might be the D (5 bases). The CDR3 has 13 residues. The germline V gene has CDR1 MGHRA and CDR2 YSYEKL. With 2 bases removed from V and 4 bases from J, the gap between germline ends came to 8 bases. The CDR3 DNA reads as TGCGCCAGCAGCCAATCAGGGTTCACTGAAGCTTTCTTT. Amino acids: CASSQSGFTEAFF.

This chain uses TRBV27 with TRBJ2-7; TRBD2 is a possible D gene (6 bases). The germline CDR1 and CDR2 sequences are MNHEY and SMNVEV (reference sequence). The CDR3 has 14 amino acids. V lost 6 bases and J 4 bases, leaving 16 bases between the germline ends. Here the CDR3 reads CASRLAGSGYEQYF. CDR3 DNA sequence: TGTGCCAGCAGACTGGCGGGATCTGGGTACGAGCAGTACTTC.

A few counts support this clone. The chain is built from TRBV7-2 and TRBJ2-7; D unresolved. This CDR3 comprises 12 residues. Germline CDR1 SGHTA, CDR2 FQGNSA. Between the trimmed V and J ends, which lost 5 bases and 2 bases, there was a span of 7 bases. CDR3 amino acids: CASSTNTYEQYF. In DNA, the CDR3 is TGTGCCAGCAGCACTAACACCTACGAGCAGTACTTC.

The chain couples TRBV28 to TRBJ1-2; TRBD1 matches 7 bases. Germline V lookup: CDR1 MDHEN, CDR2 SYDVKM. This CDR3 region has 14 residues. Losses at the gene ends were 1 base for V and 5 bases for J; bases not matched to a gene: 4. The CDR3 nucleotides read TGTGCCAGCAGTTTATTGGGCAGGGGGTATGGCTACACCTTC. This codes for CASSLLGRGYGYTF.

The chain carries TRBV5-4 and TRBJ2-7, with 8 bases aligning to TRBD2. Germline V gene lookup returns CDR1 SGHNT and CDR2 YYREEE (reference sequence). This CDR3 contains 14 residues. The ends lost 4 bases at V and 1 base at J; junction bases unmatched: 4. In DNA form, the CDR3 reads TGTGCCAGCAGCCCGGGGGGGACTTCCTACGAGCAGTACTTC. This sequence encodes CASSPGGTSYEQYF.

The V call is TRBV6-4, the J call TRBJ2-3; 10 nucleotides align to TRBD2. V dropped 7 bases and J dropped 0; count of bases not matched to a gene: 16. Germline V gene sequence: CDR1 MRHNA, CDR2 SNTAGT. The CDR3 sequence is 19 residues long. This chain's CDR3 is CASTSSGRSLPVSTDTQYF. The CDR3 coding sequence is TGTGCCAGCACTTCTAGCGGGAGATCCCTGCCCGTTAGCACAGATACGCAGTATTTT.

The rearrangement joins TRBV15 to TRBJ2-7; the D is unclear. The germline CDR1 and CDR2 sequences are LNHNV and YYDKDF (reference sequence). V was shortened by 6 bases and J by 3 bases, with 9 bases between the two germline ends. The CDR3 is 12 residues long. The CDR3 sequence is CATRSHGYEQYF. In DNA, the CDR3 is TGTGCCACCAGGTCTCACGGCTACGAGCAGTACTTC.

V usage is TRBV4-2 and J usage is TRBJ2-5, with D possibly TRBD1 on 5 matching bases. The closer fit of TRBJ2-7 to the DNA end suggests the J call may be wrong. Per germline, CDR1 LGHNA and CDR2 YNFKEQ. The CDR3 runs 15 residues. The CDR3 protein is CASSQVRTLTYEQYF. In nucleotides, the CDR3 is TGTGCCAGCAGCCAAGTCCGGACACTAACCTACGAGCAGTACTTC.

The chain carries TRBV14 and TRBJ2-2, with 8 bases lining up with TRBD1. This CDR3 contains 15 residues. The germline gives CDR1 SGHDN, CDR2 FVKESK. Trimming took 4 bases from V and 5 from J; bases not matched to a gene: 6. The chain's CDR3 is CASSRTGSRTGELFF. In DNA, the CDR3 is TGTGCCAGCAGCCGGACAGGGTCGCGAACCGGGGAGCTGTTTTTT.

This chain links TRBV7-5 with TRBJ2-3; the table's D gene call, TRBD2, was not cross checked with the DNA. TRBV7-5 is a documented pseudogene. The CDR3 contains 16 residues. The CDR3 protein is CVRSKLGLAGADTQYF. The DNA of the CDR3 is TGTGTCAGAAGTAAGTTAGGACTAGCGGGAGCAGATACGCAGTATTTT.

A few counts support this clone. The V and J genes are TRBV28 and TRBJ2-7; TRBD1 matches at 12 bases. CDR3 length equals 20 residues. Germline trimming cut 6 bases from V and 4 bases from J; bases unmatched to any gene: 22. CDR1 MDHEN and CDR2 SYDVKM come from the germline V gene. CDR3 protein: CASSVLGTGGPGRRIYEQYF. DNA of the CDR3: TGTGCCAGCAGCGTCCTCGGGACAGGGGGCCCGGGGAGGCGGATTTACGAGCAGTACTTC.

This rearrangement joins TRBV28 to TRBJ1-1; the match to TRBD1 covers 8 bases. The CDR3 sequence is 14 residues long. Germline CDR1 MDHEN, CDR2 SYDVKM. V was clipped by 6 bases and J by 7 bases; unmatched bases: 10. For the CDR3, the DNA is TGTGCCAGCAGCCCGACAGGGGAGGTAAATGAAGCTTTCTTT. The encoded protein is CASSPTGEVNEAFF. Combining the CDR3 with reference TRBV28 and TRBJ1-1 gives the whole variable domain DVKVTQSSRYLVKRTGEKVFLECVQDMDHENMFWYRQDPGLGLRLIYFSYDVKMKEKGDIPEGYSVSREKKERFSLILESASTNQTSMYLCASSPTGEVNEAFFGQGTRLTVV.

The chain is built from TRBV27 and TRBJ1-2; TRBD1 might be the D (6 bases). The germline gives CDR1 MNHEY, CDR2 SMNVEV (reference sequence). Trimming removed 6 bases at V and 4 bases at J, with 15 bases between. The CDR3 consists of 14 residues. The CDR3 reads CASSPRQAAYGYTF. CDR3 in DNA: TGTGCCAGCAGCCCCCGACAGGCAGCCTATGGCTACACCTTC.

The rearrangement links TRBV28 to TRBJ2-4, with D perhaps TRBD2 (5 bases). The V gene's germline CDR1 is MDHEN and CDR2 SYDVKM. The ends were cut back, 6 bases at V and 9 bases at J, with 15 bases in the middle. The CDR3 is 13 residues long. CDR3 bases: TGTGCCAGCAGATCTCTAGGACTGGGCATTCAGTACTTC. It encodes CASRSLGLGIQYF.